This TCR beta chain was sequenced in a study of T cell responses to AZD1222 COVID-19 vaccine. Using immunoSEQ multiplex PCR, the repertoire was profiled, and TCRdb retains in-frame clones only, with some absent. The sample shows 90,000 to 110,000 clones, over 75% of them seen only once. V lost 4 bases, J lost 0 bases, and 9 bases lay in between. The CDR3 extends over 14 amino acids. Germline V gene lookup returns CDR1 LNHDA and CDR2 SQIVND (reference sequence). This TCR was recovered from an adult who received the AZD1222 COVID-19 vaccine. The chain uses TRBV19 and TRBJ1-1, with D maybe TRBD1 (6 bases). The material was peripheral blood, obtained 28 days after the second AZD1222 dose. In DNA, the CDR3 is TGTGCCAGTAGTAGCAGGGGCATGAACACTGAAGCTTTCTTT. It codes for CASSSRGMNTEAFF.